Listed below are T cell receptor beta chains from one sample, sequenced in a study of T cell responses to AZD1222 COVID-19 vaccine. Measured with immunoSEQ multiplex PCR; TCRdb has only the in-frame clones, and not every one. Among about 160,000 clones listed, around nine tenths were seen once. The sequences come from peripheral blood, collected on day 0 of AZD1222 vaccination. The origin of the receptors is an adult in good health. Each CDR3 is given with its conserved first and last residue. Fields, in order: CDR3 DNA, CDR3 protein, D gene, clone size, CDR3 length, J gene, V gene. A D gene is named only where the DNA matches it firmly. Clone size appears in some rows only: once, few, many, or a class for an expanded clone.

TGCGCCAGCAGCGCTAGGACAGGGCAAGAGACCCAGTACTTC CASSARTGQETQYF TRBD1 - 14 TRBJ2-5 TRBV5-1
TGTGCCAGCAGTTTCCTGAACACTGAAGCTTTCTTT CASSFLNTEAFF - - 12 TRBJ1-1 TRBV12-3/TRBV12-4
TGTGCCAGCAGCCCCCAGGGGATCATCTACGAGCAGTACTTC CASSPQGIIYEQYF - - 14 TRBJ2-7 TRBV13
TGTGCCAGCTCACCGAAGACAGGGGGCGCGAATCAGCCCCAGCATTTT CASSPKTGGANQPQHF TRBD1 - 16 TRBJ1-5 TRBV18
TGTGCCGTAAGCCGGGACGAGACCTACGAGCAGTACTTC CAVSRDETYEQYF - - 13 TRBJ2-7 TRBV19
TGTGCCAGCACCTTACAGGGTTCGCGGAACACCATATATTTT CASTLQGSRNTIYF - - 14 TRBJ1-3 TRBV5-4
TGTGCCAGCAGCATCCTGAGAGGCGGGGAGCTGTTTTTT CASSILRGGELFF - - 13 TRBJ2-2 TRBV7-6
TGTGCCAGCATCCCAATTGACGGACATATGGAGGCTTTCTTT CASIPIDGHMEAFF - - 14 TRBJ1-1 TRBV28
TGTGCCACCAGTGACGACCGGCCCGGGGCCGGAAACACCATATATTTT CATSDDRPGAGNTIYF - once 16 TRBJ1-3 TRBV24-1
TGTGCCAGCAGCTTTTCTAGCACAGATACGCAGTATTTT CASSFSSTDTQYF - - 13 TRBJ2-3 TRBV7-9
TGTGCCAGTAGCCGCCTCGGGGCCACTGAAGCTTTCTTT CASSRLGATEAFF - - 13 TRBJ1-1 TRBV19
TGTGCCAGCTCATTCGGACAGGGGGCGAATGAGCAGTTCTTC CASSFGQGANEQFF TRBD1 - 14 TRBJ2-1 TRBV18
TGTGCCAGTTCCTCCGGGACGGAGTCCTACGAGCAGTACTTC CASSSGTESYEQYF - once 14 TRBJ2-7 TRBV5-8
TGTGCCAGTAGTATAGACAGAGGGGCGAACACCGGGGAGCTGTTTTTT CASSIDRGANTGELFF - - 16 TRBJ2-2 TRBV19
TGTGCCAGCAGCGTAGAACCCTCGGTCCGGGAGCAGTTCTTC CASSVEPSVREQFF - - 14 TRBJ2-1 TRBV9
TGTGCCACCAGTGAGGCTGGGGCCAACGTCCTGACTTTC CATSEAGANVLTF - - 13 TRBJ2-6 TRBV24-1
TGTGCCAGCAGTCCCCGTTCCTCGTCTGGCACTGAAGCTTTCTTT CASSPRSSSGTEAFF - - 15 TRBJ1-1 TRBV6-1
TGTGCCAGCAGCGTATCGCCGGGAGGCAATCAGCCCCAGCATTTT CASSVSPGGNQPQHF - - 15 TRBJ1-5 TRBV9
TGTGCCAGCAGAATAAACACTGAAGCTTTCTTT CASRINTEAFF - - 11 TRBJ1-1 TRBV28
TGTGCCTGGAGTGTCGGGACAGGGTATGGCTACACCTTC CAWSVGTGYGYTF TRBD1 once 13 TRBJ1-2 TRBV30
TGTGCCAGTAGTATTCCGGGACAGGGAATGGAGACCCAGTACTTC CASSIPGQGMETQYF TRBD1 - 15 TRBJ2-5 TRBV19
TGTGCCAGCAGTTGGGACAGGGATGGCTACACCTTC CASSWDRDGYTF TRBD1 - 12 TRBJ1-2 TRBV28
TGTGCCAGCTCACCAATGGGACTAGTAACTTCCGAGCAGTACTTC CASSPMGLVTSEQYF TRBD2 - 15 TRBJ2-7 TRBV18
TGTGCCAGCAGATGGGACGGAACCGCTGAGCAGTACTTC CASRWDGTAEQYF - few 13 TRBJ2-7 TRBV5-5
TGTGCCAGCAGCTTAGCGGACGGCTTCACAGATACGCAGTATTTT CASSLADGFTDTQYF - - 15 TRBJ2-3 TRBV7-6
TGTGCCAGCAGTGATTACTACGAGCAGTACTTC CASSDYYEQYF - - 11 TRBJ2-7 TRBV6-1
TGCAGCGGTAGGGGGAGCGGGGGGTTCTACAATGAGCAGTTCTTC CSGRGSGGFYNEQFF TRBD2 - 15 TRBJ2-1 TRBV29-1
TGCGCCAGCAGCCCGGGGCTGACTTGGCCCTACGAGCAGTACTTC CASSPGLTWPYEQYF - - 15 TRBJ2-7 TRBV5-1
TGTGCCAGCAGCTTTATTGGGGGGTCATCACCCCTCCACTTT CASSFIGGSSPLHF - - 14 TRBJ1-6 TRBV11-2
TGTGCCAGCAGCAAAGTTGAGGGGCCCAGCTCCTACGAGCAGTACTTC CASSKVEGPSSYEQYF - - 16 TRBJ2-7 TRBV21-1
TGTGCCAGCAGTTTATCGGGACAGTACTATGGCTACACCTTC CASSLSGQYYGYTF TRBD1 - 14 TRBJ1-2 TRBV28
TGTGCCAGCAGTTTTGGCACTGAAGCTTTCTTT CASSFGTEAFF - - 11 TRBJ1-1 TRBV27
TGTGCCAGCTCACTGACTGGCTCCTACGAGCAGTACTTC CASSLTGSYEQYF - - 13 TRBJ2-7 TRBV18
TGTGCCAGCAGTTTACCGACAGGGGGTATGAACACTGAAGCTTTCTTT CASSLPTGGMNTEAFF TRBD1 once 16 TRBJ1-1 TRBV28
TGCGCCAGCAGCCAGGACAGTGAATCCAATCAGCCCCAGCATTTT CASSQDSESNQPQHF - - 15 TRBJ1-5 TRBV5-1
TGTGCCAGCAGCTTAGTATCCGGGACAGGGGGATTCTCCTACGAGCAGTACTTC CASSLVSGTGGFSYEQYF TRBD1 - 18 TRBJ2-7 TRBV7-2